Given below is one TCR beta chain in context. A read error may account for a junction end that differs from germline. This sample is drawn from a study of Graves' ophthalmopathy and Graves' hyperthyroidism. From RNA, the CDR3 regions of TCR beta chains were amplified and sequenced. In the first round, RT-PCR was carried out with HTBI primers, and a multiplex PCR formed the second round. From the multiplex PCR reads, TCRdb called clonotypes with MiXCR, one entry per CDR3 protein. The repertoire holds about 600,000 distinct CDR3 sequences, with under 45% as singletons. This CDR3 has 13 amino acids. Per the germline V gene, CDR1 is SGHKS and CDR2 is YYEKEE (reference sequence).

The rearrangement links TRBV5-5 to TRBJ1-1; D may be TRBD1 (5 bases). This TCR was sampled from an adult man with Graves' hyperthyroidism. Sequencing was carried out using peripheral blood or thyroid tissue (not recorded which). CDR3 nucleotides: TGTGCCTGCAGCTTGGTTGGGGGAACTGAAGCTTTCTTT. Amino acids: CACSLVGGTEAFF.